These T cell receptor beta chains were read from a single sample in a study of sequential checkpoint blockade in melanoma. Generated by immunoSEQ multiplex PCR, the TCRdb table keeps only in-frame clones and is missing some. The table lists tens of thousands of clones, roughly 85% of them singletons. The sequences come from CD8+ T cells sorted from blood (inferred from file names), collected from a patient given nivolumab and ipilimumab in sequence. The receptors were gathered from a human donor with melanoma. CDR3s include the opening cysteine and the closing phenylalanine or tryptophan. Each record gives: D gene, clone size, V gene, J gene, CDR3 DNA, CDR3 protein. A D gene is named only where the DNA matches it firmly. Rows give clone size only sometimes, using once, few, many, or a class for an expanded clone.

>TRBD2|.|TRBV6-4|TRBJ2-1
TGTGCCAGCAGTGACTCGCCGAGGACTAGCGGGAGTCCCTACAATGAGCAGTTCTTC
CASSDSPRTSGSPYNEQFF
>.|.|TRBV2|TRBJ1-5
TGTGCCAGCAGTGACTACGGGAATCAGCCCCAGCATTTT
CASSDYGNQPQHF
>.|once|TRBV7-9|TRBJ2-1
TGTGCCAGCAGCCCAACCACCCCCGGGACATCAAATGAGCAGTTCTTC
CASSPTTPGTSNEQFF
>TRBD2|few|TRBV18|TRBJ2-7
TGTGCCAGCTCCTCTAGCGGCCCCCCCGACGAGCAGTACTTC
CASSSSGPPDEQYF
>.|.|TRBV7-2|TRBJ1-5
TGTGCCAGCAGCGAGCAGGGCAATCAGCCCCAGCATTTT
CASSEQGNQPQHF
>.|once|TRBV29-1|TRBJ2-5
TGCAGCGTTGGGGGTACAGGCTACGGGGAGACCCAGTACTTC
CSVGGTGYGETQYF
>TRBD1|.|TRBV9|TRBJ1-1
TGTGCCAGCAGCCTGACAGGGGGCGGCACTGAAGCTTTCTTT
CASSLTGGGTEAFF
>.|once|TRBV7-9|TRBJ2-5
TGTGCCAGCAGCTCCCCCCGTGGAGGGGAGGCAGGGGGAGAGACCCAGTACTTC
CASSSPRGGEAGGETQYF
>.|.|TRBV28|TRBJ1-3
TGTGCCAGCAGTTCTGTCCGGGAGAATCGGGGAAACACCATATATTTT
CASSSVRENRGNTIYF
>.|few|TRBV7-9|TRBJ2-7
TGTGCCAGCAGCCGCCGTCGGGTTTTGTTCGTGCCCCCCTACGAGCAGTACTTC
CASSRRRVLFVPPYEQYF
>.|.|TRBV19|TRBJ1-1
TGTGCCAGTAGTATAGCAGGTTGGGCTGAAGCTTTCTTT
CASSIAGWAEAFF
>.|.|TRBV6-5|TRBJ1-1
TGTGCCAGCAGTTACTCTCCAGGTACGAACACTGAAGCTTTCTTT
CASSYSPGTNTEAFF
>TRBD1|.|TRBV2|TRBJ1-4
TGTGCCAGCAGAGATACAGGGGGCGGACTGTTTTTT
CASRDTGGGLFF
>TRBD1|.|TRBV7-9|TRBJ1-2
TGTGCCAGCAGCGAAGGGACAGCTTATGGCTACACCTTC
CASSEGTAYGYTF
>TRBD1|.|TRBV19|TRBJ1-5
TGTGCCAGTCGCTCAGGGGGTCAGCCCCAGCATTTT
CASRSGGQPQHF
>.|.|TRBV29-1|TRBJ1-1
TGCAGCGTAGAGTACGGCACTGAAGCTTTCTTT
CSVEYGTEAFF
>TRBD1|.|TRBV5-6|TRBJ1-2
TGTGCCAGCAGCCTGGGACAGATCGTGGGCTACACCTTC
CASSLGQIVGYTF
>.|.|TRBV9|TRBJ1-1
TGTGCCAGCAGCGGTACAAGGGGGAACACTGAAGCTTTCTTT
CASSGTRGNTEAFF
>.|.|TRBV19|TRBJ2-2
TGTGCCAGTAGTATGTCGCGGGACTACACCGGGGAGCTGTTTTTT
CASSMSRDYTGELFF